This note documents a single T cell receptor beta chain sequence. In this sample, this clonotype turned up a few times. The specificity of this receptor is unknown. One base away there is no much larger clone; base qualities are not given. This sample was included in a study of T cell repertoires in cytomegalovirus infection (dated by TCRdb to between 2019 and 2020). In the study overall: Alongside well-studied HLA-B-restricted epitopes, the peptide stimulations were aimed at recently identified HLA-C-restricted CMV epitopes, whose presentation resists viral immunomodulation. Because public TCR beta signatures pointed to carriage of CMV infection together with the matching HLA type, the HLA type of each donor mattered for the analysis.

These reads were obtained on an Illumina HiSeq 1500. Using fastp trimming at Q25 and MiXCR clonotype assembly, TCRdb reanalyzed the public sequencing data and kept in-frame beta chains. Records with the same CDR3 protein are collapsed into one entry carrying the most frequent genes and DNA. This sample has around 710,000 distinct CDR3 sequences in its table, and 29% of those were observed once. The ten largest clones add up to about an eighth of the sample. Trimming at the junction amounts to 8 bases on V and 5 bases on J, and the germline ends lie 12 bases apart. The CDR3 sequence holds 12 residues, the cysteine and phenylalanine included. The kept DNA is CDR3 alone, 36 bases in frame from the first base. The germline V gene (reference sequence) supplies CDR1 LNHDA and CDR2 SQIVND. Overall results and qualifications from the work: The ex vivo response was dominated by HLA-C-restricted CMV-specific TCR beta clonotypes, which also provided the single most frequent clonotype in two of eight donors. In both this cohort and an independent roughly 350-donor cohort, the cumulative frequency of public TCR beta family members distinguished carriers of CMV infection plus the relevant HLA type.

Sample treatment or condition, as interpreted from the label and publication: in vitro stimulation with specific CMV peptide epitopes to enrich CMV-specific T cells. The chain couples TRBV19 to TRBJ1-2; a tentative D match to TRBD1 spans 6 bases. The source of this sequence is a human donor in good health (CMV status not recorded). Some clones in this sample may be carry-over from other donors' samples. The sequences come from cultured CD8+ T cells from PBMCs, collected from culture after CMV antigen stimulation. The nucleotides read TGTGCCAGTGCCACAGGGACGTATGGCTACACCTTC. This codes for CASATGTYGYTF. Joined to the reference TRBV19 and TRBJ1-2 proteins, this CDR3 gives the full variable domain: DGGITQSPKYLFRKEGQNVTLSCEQNLNHDAMYWYRQDPGQGLRLIYYSQIVNDFQKGDIAEGYSVSREKKESFPLTVTSAQKNPTAFYLCASATGTYGYTFGSGTRLTVV.